These 18 T cell receptor beta chains were sequenced from one sample in a study of cytomegalovirus exposure and HLA in healthy donors. Primers for the PCR totalled 60 Vbeta and 13 Jbeta. The method was immunoSEQ multiplex PCR; TCRdb's version includes in-frame clones alone and lacks a portion of them. The repertoire holds under 200,000 clones, with around 76% as singletons. Sequenced input: PBMCs. The receptor source for this set is a woman aged 25 to 39 in good health and CMV-seropositive.

The chain carries TRBV27 and TRBJ1-2; TRBD1 might be the D (5 bases). The CDR3 runs to 15 residues. Trimming removed 6 bases from V and 4 bases from J, with 18 bases in between. Per the germline V gene, CDR1 is MNHEY and CDR2 is SMNVEV (reference sequence). CDR3 DNA: TGTGCCAGCAGAATTACAGGAGATCACCTCTATGGCTACACCTTC. The encoded protein is CASRITGDHLYGYTF.

J is TRBJ2-7 and V is TRBV4-3; 12 nucleotides match TRBD2. This CDR3 has 14 amino acids. The V and J ends lost 3 bases and 3 bases, in that order; junction bases with no gene match: 0. The V gene's germline CDR1 is LGHNA and CDR2 YSLEER. CDR3 sequence (DNA): TGCGCCAGCAGCCAGACTAGCGGGAGCTACGAGCAGTACTTC. Translated: CASSQTSGSYEQYF.

Judged by abundance, this clone is medium-sized (0.01 to 0.1%). The V gene is TRBV5-1, the J gene TRBJ2-2; D remains ambiguous. CDR1 SGHRS and CDR2 YFSETQ come from the germline V gene. V gave up 2 bases and J gave up 6 bases, with 8 bases separating them. The CDR3 has 13 residues. The CDR3 loop is CASSFTTPGELFF. The CDR3 region has the DNA TGCGCCAGCAGCTTCACCACACCCGGGGAGCTGTTTTTT.

The chain combines TRBV7-2 with TRBJ2-7, with 8 positions matching TRBD1. V dropped 4 bases and J dropped 2; count of bases not matched to a gene: 7. Germline values: CDR1 SGHTA, CDR2 FQGNSA. This CDR3 is 15 amino acids long. CDR3 sequence reads: CASSSTGTGPYEQYF. The CDR3 nucleotides read TGTGCCAGCAGCTCAACGGGGACAGGACCCTACGAGCAGTACTTC.

A few counts support this clone. The chain is built from TRBV27 and TRBJ2-7, with TRBD1 matching over 7 bases. This CDR3 comprises 14 residues. Germline CDR1 is MNHEY and CDR2 is SMNVEV (reference sequence). V shed 6 bases and J 0 bases; nucleotides not matched to a gene: 5. The CDR3 here is CASRRDSSSYEQYF. DNA of the CDR3: TGTGCCAGCAGAAGGGACAGTAGCTCCTACGAGCAGTACTTC.

The chain couples TRBV28 to TRBJ2-7; no definite D call. The CDR3 is 14 residues long. V lost 2 bases and J lost 0, with 8 bases in between. Germline V gives CDR1 MDHEN, CDR2 SYDVKM. In DNA, the CDR3 is TGTGCCAGCAGTTTAGAAGTACTCTCCTACGAGCAGTACTTC. This encodes CASSLEVLSYEQYF.

V gene TRBV2 combines with J gene TRBJ1-2; maybe TRBD1 (6 bases). The germline V gene encodes CDR1 SNHLY and CDR2 FYNNEI. The CDR3 is made up of 14 amino acids. Trimming removed 2 bases from V and 6 bases from J, with 13 bases in between. CDR3 in DNA: TGTGCCAGCAGTGAAACGGGCAGGGGAAATGGCTACACCTTC. Translating gives CASSETGRGNGYTF.

The chain has TRBV19 and TRBJ1-5, with 7 positions matching TRBD1. CDR1 and CDR2 from the germline V gene are LNHDA and SQIVND (reference sequence). The CDR3 loop spans 15 amino acids. Germline trimming cut 3 bases from V and 3 bases from J; bases unmatched to any gene: 5. CDR3 in DNA: TGTGCCAGTAGTATGGTCGGGACAGTCAATCAGCCCCAGCATTTT. This translates into CASSMVGTVNQPQHF.

The chain links TRBV4-3 to TRBJ2-7; 8 nucleotides align to TRBD1. The ends lost 3 bases at V and 0 bases at J; junction bases unmatched: 4. Per the germline V gene, CDR1 is LGHNA and CDR2 is YSLEER. The CDR3 length is 15 residues. The CDR3 sequence is CASSHDRGNSYEQYF. Written as DNA, the CDR3 is TGCGCCAGCAGCCATGACAGGGGCAACTCCTACGAGCAGTACTTC.

The genes are TRBV7-2 and TRBJ1-1; D is perhaps TRBD1 (5 bases). The CDR3 extends over 14 amino acids. Trimming took 5 bases from V and 5 from J, leaving 15 bases between them. Germline V gene data show CDR1 as SGHTA and CDR2 as FQGNSA. In nucleotides, the CDR3 is TGTGCCAGCAGCCCCCTGGGGCTGGGGACTGAAGCTTTCTTT. It codes for CASSPLGLGTEAFF. Combining the CDR3 with reference TRBV7-2 and TRBJ1-1 gives the whole variable domain GAGVSQSPSNKVTEKGKDVELRCDPISGHTALYWYRQSLGQGLEFLIYFQGNSAPDKSGLPSDRFSAERTGGSVSTLTIQRTQQEDSAVYLCASSPLGLGTEAFFGQGTRLTVV.

The rearrangement joins TRBV9 to TRBJ1-6; 8 positions match TRBD1. The CDR3 is 16 amino acids. Germline CDR1 and CDR2: SGDLS and YYNGEE. J was trimmed by 2 bases and V by 0 bases; bases with no gene match: 1. CDR3 DNA: TGTGCCAGCAGCGTAGAGGACAGGGCCTATAATTCACCCCTCCACTTT. It is translated as CASSVEDRAYNSPLHF.

This chain uses TRBV7-8 with TRBJ2-5; D ambiguous. The CDR3 length is 15 residues. V was pared by 1 base and J by 9 bases, with 18 bases between. Per the germline V gene, CDR1 is SGHVS and CDR2 is FQNEAQ. DNA of the CDR3: TGTGCCAGCAGCTTAGGTTTAGTTATCGGTCCCGCCCAGTACTTC. It translates to CASSLGLVIGPAQYF.

The CDR3 reads CSVRGGEGSYTF. The CDR3 DNA sequence: TGCAGCGTTCGGGGGGGTGAGGGGAGCTACACCTTC. V and J are TRBV29-1 and TRBJ1-2, with a possible D match to TRBD1 (5 bases). CDR3 length: 12 amino acids. V was pared by 5 bases and J by 9 bases, with 16 bases between. Germline V CDR1 and CDR2: SQVTM, ANQGSEA. Supplemented by reference TRBV29-1 and TRBJ1-2, the full variable domain reads SAVISQKPSRDICQRGTSLTIQCQVDSQVTMMFWYRQQPGQSLTLIATANQGSEATYESGFVIDKFPISRPNLTFSTLTVSNMSPEDSSIYLCSVRGGEGSYTFGSGTRLTVV.

The chain couples TRBV7-8 to TRBJ2-7; D might be TRBD2 (5 bases). V lost 5 bases and J lost 1, with 15 bases in between. The germline CDR1 and CDR2 sequences are SGHVS and FQNEAQ. The CDR3 consists of 15 residues. This CDR3 is CASSRPRAVSYEQYF. The CDR3 region has the DNA TGTGCCAGCAGCCGCCCGAGGGCGGTTTCCTACGAGCAGTACTTC.

The chain employs TRBV10-3 and TRBJ2-1; 10 nucleotides match TRBD2. V was pared by 1 base and J by 7 bases, with 7 bases of the junction left unmatched. The germline CDR1 and CDR2 sequences are ENHRY and SYGVKD. The CDR3 is 16 amino acids. CDR3 nucleotides: TGTGCCATCAGTGAGTGGAGAGCGGGGGGGCCTAATGAGCAGTTCTTC. Translated, it gives CAISEWRAGGPNEQFF.

This rearrangement joins TRBV28 to TRBJ1-6; 12 bases agree with TRBD1. V was clipped by 3 bases and J by 7 bases; unmatched bases: 10. This CDR3 region has 18 residues. Germline-derived CDR1 and CDR2 are MDHEN and SYDVKM. The DNA of the CDR3 is TGTGCCAGCAGTTTTGCGAGTCCCGGGACAGGGGGCAATTCACCCCTCCACTTT. Translated: CASSFASPGTGGNSPLHF.

In this sample, this clone turned up once. The rearrangement links TRBV5-1 to TRBJ2-1, with TRBD1 matching over 11 bases. CDR1 is SGHRS, CDR2 YFSETQ, per germline. The CDR3 extends over 16 amino acids. With 5 bases clipped from V and 1 base from J, the junction kept 5 bases outside the gene matches. CDR3 sequence reads: CASRSGQGGSYNEQFF. For the CDR3, the DNA is TGCGCCAGCAGATCGGGACAGGGGGGGTCCTACAATGAGCAGTTCTTC.

V and J are TRBV11-3 and TRBJ2-2; the match to TRBD1 covers 8 bases. Germline assignment: CDR1 SGHNT and CDR2 YENEEA. J lost 3 bases, V lost 4 bases, and 4 bases had no gene match. The CDR3 sequence is 15 residues long. The CDR3 region is CASSSGQGHTGELFF. Written as DNA, the CDR3 is TGTGCCAGCAGCTCCGGACAGGGTCACACCGGGGAGCTGTTTTTT. The full variable domain, in which reference TRBV11-3 and TRBJ2-2 provide the parts outside the CDR3, is EAGVVQSPRYKIIEKKQPVAFWCNPISGHNTLYWYLQNLGQGPELLIRYENEEAVDDSQLPKDRFSAERLKGVDSTLKIQPAELGDSAVYLCASSSGQGHTGELFFGEGSRLTVL.